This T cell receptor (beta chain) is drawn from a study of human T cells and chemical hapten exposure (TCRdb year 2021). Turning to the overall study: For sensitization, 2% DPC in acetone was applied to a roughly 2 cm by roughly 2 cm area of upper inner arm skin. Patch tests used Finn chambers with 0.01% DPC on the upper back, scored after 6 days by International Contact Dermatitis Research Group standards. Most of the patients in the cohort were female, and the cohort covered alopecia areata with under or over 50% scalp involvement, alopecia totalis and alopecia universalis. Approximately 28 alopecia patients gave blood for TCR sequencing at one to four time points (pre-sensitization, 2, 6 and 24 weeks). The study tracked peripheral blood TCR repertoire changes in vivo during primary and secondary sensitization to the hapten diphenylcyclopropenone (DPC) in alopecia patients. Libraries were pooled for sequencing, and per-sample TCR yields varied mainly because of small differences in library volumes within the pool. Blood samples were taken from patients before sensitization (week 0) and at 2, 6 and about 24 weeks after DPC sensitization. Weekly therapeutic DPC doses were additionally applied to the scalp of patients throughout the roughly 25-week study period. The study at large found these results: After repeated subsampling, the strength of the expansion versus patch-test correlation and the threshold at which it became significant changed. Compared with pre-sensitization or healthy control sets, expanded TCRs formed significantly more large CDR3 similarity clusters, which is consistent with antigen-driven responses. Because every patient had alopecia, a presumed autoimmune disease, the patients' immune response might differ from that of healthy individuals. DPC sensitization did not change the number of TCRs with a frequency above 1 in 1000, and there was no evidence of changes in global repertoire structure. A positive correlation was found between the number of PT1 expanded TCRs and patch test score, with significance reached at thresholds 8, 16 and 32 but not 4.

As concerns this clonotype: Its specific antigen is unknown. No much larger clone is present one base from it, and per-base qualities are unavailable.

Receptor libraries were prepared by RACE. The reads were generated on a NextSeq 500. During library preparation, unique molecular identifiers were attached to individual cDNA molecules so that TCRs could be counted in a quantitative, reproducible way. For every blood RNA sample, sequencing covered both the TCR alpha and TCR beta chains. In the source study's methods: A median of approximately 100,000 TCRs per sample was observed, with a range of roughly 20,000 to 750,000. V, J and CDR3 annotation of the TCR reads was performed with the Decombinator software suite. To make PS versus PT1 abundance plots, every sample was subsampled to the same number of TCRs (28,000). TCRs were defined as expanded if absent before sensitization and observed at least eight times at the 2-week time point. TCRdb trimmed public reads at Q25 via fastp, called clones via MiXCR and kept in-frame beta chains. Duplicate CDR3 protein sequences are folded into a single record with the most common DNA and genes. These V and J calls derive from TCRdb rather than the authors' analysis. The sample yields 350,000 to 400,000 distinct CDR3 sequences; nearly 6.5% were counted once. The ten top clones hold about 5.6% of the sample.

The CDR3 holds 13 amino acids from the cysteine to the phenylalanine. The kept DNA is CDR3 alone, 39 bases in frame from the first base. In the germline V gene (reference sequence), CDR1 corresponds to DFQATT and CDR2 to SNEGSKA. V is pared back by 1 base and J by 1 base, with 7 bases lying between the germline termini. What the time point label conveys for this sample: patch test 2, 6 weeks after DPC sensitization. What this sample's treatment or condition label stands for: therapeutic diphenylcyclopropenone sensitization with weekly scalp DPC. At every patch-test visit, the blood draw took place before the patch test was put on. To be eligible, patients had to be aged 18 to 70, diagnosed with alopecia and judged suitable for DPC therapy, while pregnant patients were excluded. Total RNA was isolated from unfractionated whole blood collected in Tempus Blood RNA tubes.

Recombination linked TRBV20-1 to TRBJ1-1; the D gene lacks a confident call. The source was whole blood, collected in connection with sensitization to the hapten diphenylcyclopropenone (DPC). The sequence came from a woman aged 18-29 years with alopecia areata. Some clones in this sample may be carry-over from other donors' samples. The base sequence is TGCAGTGCTAGAGTAGGAACGAACACTGAAGCTTTCTTT. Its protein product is CSARVGTNTEAFF.